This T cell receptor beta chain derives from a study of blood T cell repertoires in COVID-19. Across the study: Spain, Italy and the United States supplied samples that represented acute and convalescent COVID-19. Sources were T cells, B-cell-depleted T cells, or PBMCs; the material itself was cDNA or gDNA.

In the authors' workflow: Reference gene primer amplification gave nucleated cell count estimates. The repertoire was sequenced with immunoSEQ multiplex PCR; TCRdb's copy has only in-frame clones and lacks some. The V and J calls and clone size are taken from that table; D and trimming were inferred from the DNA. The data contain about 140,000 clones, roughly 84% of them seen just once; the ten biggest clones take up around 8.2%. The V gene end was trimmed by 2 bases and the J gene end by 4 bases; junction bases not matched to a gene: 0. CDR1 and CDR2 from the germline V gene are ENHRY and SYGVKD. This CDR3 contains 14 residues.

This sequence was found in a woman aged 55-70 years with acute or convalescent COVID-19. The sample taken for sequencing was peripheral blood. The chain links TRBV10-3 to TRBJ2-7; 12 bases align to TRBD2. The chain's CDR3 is CAISEGLAGYEQYF. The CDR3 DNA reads TGTGCCATCAGTGAGGGACTAGCGGGGTACGAGCAGTACTTC.